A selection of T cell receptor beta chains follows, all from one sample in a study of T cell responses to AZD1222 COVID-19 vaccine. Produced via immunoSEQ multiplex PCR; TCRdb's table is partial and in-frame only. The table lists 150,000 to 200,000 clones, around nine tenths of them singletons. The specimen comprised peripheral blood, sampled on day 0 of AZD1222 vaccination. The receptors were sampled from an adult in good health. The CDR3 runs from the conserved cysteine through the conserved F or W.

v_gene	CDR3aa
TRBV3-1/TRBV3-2	CASSHGMPGQANTGELFF
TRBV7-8	CASSLLAGGGIYNEQFF
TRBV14	CASSLGLFGYTF
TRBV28	CASSRTGGGSSGNTIYF
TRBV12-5	CASGLYREAEAFF
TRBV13	CASSLGGSGQETQYF
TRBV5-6	CASSLTGGARNTIYF
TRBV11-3	CASSRSRRNEQFF
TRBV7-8	CASSLRTGSHSSNQPQHF
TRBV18	CASSGLAGADTQYF
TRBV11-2	CASSFGGLGNTIYF
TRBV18	CASSLPDRVNTGELFF
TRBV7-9	CASSPASGRAADTQYF
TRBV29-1	CSANRDYNEQFF
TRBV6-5	CASRTGTSYEQYF
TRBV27	CASFSLQGAPGAEAFF
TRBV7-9	CASSLHAGLAGETQYF
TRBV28	CASSDRGGGYTF
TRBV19	CASSLKGYEQYF
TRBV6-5	CASKRRQVSYEQYF
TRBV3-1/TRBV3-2	CASSQNRNQPQHF
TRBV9	CASSVQDSGNTIYF
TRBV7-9	CASSQQSYTEAFF
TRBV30	CAWSSQVGTEAFF
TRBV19	CASSPDALMNTEAFF
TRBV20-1	CSAGQPQHF
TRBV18	CASSPGVNQPQHF
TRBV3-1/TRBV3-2	CASSPQATGSYEQYF
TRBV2	CASSRGTADQPQHF
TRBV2	CASSDWNQPQHF
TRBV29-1	CSLFSGNTIYF
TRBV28	CASSLSPGQGKQPQHF
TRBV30	CAWSTDTEAFF
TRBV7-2	CASRFPGQGPYEQYF
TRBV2	CASSETGVQPQHF
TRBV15	CATSREGMTAGGNEKLFF
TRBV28	CASSPGRDRGVWNTEAFF
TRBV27	CASRKGQGAFYEQYF
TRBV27	CASSPISSGYNEQFF
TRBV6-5	CASSYQTIGVGELFF
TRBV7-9	CASSLEGLGYGYTF
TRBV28	CASSLRRPNYGYTF
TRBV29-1	CSVDNMVGGDNEQFF
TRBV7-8	CASSPVVGTGVGILAKNIQYF
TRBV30	CAWSVRSEKLFF
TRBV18	CASSGGNYEQYF
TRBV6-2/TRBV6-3	CASSYGAALNGYTF
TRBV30	CAWSGPNSASTDTQYF